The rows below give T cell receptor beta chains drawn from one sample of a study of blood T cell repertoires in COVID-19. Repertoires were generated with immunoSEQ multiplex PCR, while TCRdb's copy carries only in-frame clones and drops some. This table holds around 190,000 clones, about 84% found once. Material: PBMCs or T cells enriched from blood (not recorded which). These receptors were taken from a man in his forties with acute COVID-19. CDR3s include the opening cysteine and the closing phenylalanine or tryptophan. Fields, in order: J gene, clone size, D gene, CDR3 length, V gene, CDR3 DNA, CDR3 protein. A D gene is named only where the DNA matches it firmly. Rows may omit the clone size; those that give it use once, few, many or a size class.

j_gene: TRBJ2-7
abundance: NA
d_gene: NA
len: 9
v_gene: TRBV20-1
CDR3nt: TGCAGTGCCAGGTACGAGCAGTACTTC
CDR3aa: CSARYEQYF

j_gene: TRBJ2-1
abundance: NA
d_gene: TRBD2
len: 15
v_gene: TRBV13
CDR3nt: TGTGCCAGCAGGGCTAGCGGGAGGGCCTGGGATGAGCAGTTCTTC
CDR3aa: CASRASGRAWDEQFF

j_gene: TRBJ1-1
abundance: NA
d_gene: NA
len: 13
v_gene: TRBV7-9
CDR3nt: TGTGCCAGCAGCTTTTCTGGGGCCGGTGAAGCTTTCTTT
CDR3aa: CASSFSGAGEAFF

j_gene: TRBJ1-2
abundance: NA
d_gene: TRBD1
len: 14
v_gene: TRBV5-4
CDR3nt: TGTGCCAGCAGCTTGTGGCAGGGGGCTCGGGGCTACACCTTC
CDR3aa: CASSLWQGARGYTF

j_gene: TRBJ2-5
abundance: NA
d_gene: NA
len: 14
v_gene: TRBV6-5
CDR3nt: TGTGCCAGCAGTCAACAGGGATTCGGGGAGACCCAGTACTTC
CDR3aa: CASSQQGFGETQYF

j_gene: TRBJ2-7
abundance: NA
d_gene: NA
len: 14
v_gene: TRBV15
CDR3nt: TGTGCCACCAGCAGAGAGTCAAGGGGAGGCGAGCAGTACTTC
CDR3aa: CATSRESRGGEQYF

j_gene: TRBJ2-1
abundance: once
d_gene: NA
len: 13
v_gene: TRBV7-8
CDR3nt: TGTGCCAGCAGCTTACAACAGGCAGGGGAGCAGTTCTTC
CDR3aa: CASSLQQAGEQFF

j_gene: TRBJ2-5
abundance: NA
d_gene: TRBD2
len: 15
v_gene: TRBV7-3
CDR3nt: TGTGCCAGCAGAGTTGGGACTAGCGGGCAAGAGACCCAGTACTTC
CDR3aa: CASRVGTSGQETQYF

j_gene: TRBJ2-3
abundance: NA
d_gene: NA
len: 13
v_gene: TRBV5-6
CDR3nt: TGTGCCAGCAGCTTGGGAGGGTCAGATACGCAGTATTTT
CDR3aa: CASSLGGSDTQYF

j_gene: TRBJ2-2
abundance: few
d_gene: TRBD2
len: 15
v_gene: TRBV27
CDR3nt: TGTGCCAGCAGGAGACTAGCGCAGAACACCGGGGAGCTGTTTTTT
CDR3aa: CASRRLAQNTGELFF

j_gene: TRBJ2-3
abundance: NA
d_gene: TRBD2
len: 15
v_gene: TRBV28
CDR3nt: TGTGCCAGCAGTCCTACTAGCGGTCGAGGGGATACGCAGTATTTT
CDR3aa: CASSPTSGRGDTQYF

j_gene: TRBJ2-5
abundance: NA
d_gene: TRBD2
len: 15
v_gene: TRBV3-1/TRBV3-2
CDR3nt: TGTGCCAGCAGCTCACTAGCGGGACTCACCGGGGACCAGTACTTC
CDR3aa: CASSSLAGLTGDQYF

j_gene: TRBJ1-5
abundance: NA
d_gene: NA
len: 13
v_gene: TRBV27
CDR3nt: TGTGCCAGCAGTTTAACCCCCGGGCAGCCCCAGCATTTT
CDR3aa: CASSLTPGQPQHF

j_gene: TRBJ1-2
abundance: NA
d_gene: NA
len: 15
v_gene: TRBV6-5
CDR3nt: TGTGCCAGCAGACCCCCTTTTGGGGAGGGCTATGGCTACACCTTC
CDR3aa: CASRPPFGEGYGYTF

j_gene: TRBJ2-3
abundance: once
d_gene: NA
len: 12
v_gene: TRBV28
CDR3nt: TGTGCCAGCCGCGGTAGCACAGATACGCAGTATTTT
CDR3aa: CASRGSTDTQYF

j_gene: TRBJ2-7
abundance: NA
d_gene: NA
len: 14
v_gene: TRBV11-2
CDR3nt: TGTGCCAGCAGCTCAAACCGTGCAGGAGGGGCGCAGTACTTC
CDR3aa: CASSSNRAGGAQYF

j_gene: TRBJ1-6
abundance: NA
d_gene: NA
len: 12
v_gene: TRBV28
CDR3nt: TGTGCCAGCAGTTTACCGAATTCACCCCTCCACTTT
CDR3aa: CASSLPNSPLHF

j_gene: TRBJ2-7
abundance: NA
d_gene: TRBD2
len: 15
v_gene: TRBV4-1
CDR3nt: TGCGCCAGCAGCCGCATGACTAGCGGCTCCTACGAGCAGTACTTC
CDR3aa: CASSRMTSGSYEQYF

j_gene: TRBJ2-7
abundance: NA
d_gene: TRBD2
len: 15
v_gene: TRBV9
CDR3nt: TGTGCCAGCAGCGGGGGACTAGCGGGAGACTACGAGCAGTACTTC
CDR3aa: CASSGGLAGDYEQYF

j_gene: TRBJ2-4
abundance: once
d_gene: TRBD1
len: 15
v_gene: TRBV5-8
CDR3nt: TGTGCCAGCAGCCGCGGGACAGGGGCTCGAAACATTCAGTACTTC
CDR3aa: CASSRGTGARNIQYF

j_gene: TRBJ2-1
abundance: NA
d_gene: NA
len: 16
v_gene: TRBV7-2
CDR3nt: TGTGCCAGCAGCTTAGACCGACAAAATTCCTACAATGAGCAGTTCTTC
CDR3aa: CASSLDRQNSYNEQFF

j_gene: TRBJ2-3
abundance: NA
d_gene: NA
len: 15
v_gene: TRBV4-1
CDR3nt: TGCGCCAGCAGCCAAGTCGTCACGGTCGGAGATACGCAGTATTTT
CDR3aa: CASSQVVTVGDTQYF

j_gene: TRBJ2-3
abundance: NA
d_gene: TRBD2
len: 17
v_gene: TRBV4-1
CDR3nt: TGCGCCAGCAGCCCTCGACTAGCGGGAGGGCCACTAGATACGCAGTATTTT
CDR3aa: CASSPRLAGGPLDTQYF

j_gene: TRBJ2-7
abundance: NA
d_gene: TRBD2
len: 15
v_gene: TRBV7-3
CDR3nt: TGTGCCAGCAGCTTAAGGACTAGCGGATTCTACGAGCAGTACTTC
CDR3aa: CASSLRTSGFYEQYF

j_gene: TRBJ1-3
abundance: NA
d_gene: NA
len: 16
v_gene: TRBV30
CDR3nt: TGTGCCTGGAGGGGTCGGGACAATAATCGTGGAAACACCATATATTTT
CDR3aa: CAWRGRDNNRGNTIYF

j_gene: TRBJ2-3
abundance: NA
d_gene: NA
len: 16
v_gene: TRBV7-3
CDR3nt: TGTGCCAGCAGCACCAGGGGTCGGCTAGCCGCGGATACGCAGTATTTT
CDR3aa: CASSTRGRLAADTQYF

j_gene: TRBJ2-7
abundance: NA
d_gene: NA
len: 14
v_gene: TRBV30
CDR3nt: TGTGCCTGGAGTGTAATTAGAGGGACCTACGAGCAGTACTTC
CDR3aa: CAWSVIRGTYEQYF

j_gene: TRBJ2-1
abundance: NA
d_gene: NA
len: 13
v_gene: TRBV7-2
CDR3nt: TGTGCCAGCAGCCTTCTTGGAGTGCGTGAGCAGTTCTTC
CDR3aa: CASSLLGVREQFF

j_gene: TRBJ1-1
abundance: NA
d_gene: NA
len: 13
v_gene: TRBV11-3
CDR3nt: TGTGCCAGCAGCGCAACAGGGAGCACTGAAGCTTTCTTT
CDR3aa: CASSATGSTEAFF